Following are 22 T cell receptor beta chains from one sample sequenced in a study of cytomegalovirus exposure and HLA in healthy donors. With 60 Vbeta and 13 Jbeta primers, the PCR was carried out. Repertoires were generated with immunoSEQ multiplex PCR, while TCRdb's copy carries only in-frame clones and drops some. The sample lists approximately 210,000 clones, around 87% occurring once. Sequenced: PBMCs. These receptors were collected from a young woman in good health and CMV-seronegative.

This clone appeared once. V and J are TRBV7-8 and TRBJ2-7; 9 bases agree with TRBD1. Germline V gene sequence: CDR1 SGHVS, CDR2 FQNEAQ. The CDR3 runs 16 residues. The junction had 13 bases not matched to a gene; V was cut back by 1 base and J by 9 bases. The CDR3 region has the DNA TGTGCCAGCAGCTTAGATCCGGGACAGGGTTTTGTCGGGCAGTACTTC. The encoded protein is CASSLDPGQGFVGQYF.

The V call is TRBV5-1, the J call TRBJ1-6; no definite D call. The CDR3 totals 14 residues. Germline values: CDR1 SGHRS, CDR2 YFSETQ. V was cut by 0 bases and J by 6 bases, with 7 bases left in between. The CDR3 DNA follows: TGCGCCAGCAGCTTGGTCGGGGTTAATTCACCCCTCCACTTT. Its translation is CASSLVGVNSPLHF.

This clone appeared a few times. This chain joins TRBV4-1 and TRBJ1-1; no clear D gene. Germline V gene data show CDR1 as MGHRA and CDR2 as YSYEKL. Trimming removed 1 base from V and 3 bases from J, with 9 bases in between. There are 14 residues in the CDR3. The CDR3 coding sequence is TGCGCCAGCAGCCAAGGAGTCTCATACACTGAAGCTTTCTTT. This translates into CASSQGVSYTEAFF.

This clone has a single count. The chain has TRBV4-2 and TRBJ2-5; TRBD1 aligns across 8 bases. The assigned J gene may be wrong: the sequence end matches TRBJ2-7 better. Germline V lookup: CDR1 LGHNA, CDR2 YNFKEQ. The CDR3 sequence is 18 residues long. The CDR3 loop is CASTRGTSGTGQTYEQYF. Written as DNA, the CDR3 is TGTGCCAGCACCCGAGGGACCTCCGGGACAGGTCAAACCTACGAGCAGTACTTC.

The V and J genes are TRBV7-9 and TRBJ2-7, with D maybe TRBD2 (5 bases). The CDR3 runs 13 residues. The ends were cut back, 4 bases at V and 5 bases at J, with 12 bases in the middle. Germline V gene lookup returns CDR1 SEHNR and CDR2 FQNEAQ (reference sequence). DNA for the CDR3: TGTGCCAGCAGCTCACTAGATTCCCACGAGCAGTACTTC. Translated, it gives CASSSLDSHEQYF.

V usage is TRBV18 and J usage is TRBJ1-2; TRBD1 matches at 7 bases. The CDR3 is made up of 15 amino acids. Per germline, CDR1 KGHSH and CDR2 LQKENI. Unmatched junction bases numbered 5, after V lost 0 bases and J lost 4 bases. CDR3 coding DNA: TGTGCCAGCTCACCACCGACAGGGACGGGCTATGGCTACACCTTC. This sequence encodes CASSPPTGTGYGYTF.

The chain is built from TRBV6-6 and TRBJ2-4; 9 nucleotides agree with TRBD1. Trimming cost V 0 bases and J 14 bases; bases outside gene matches: 8. Germline CDR1 is MNHNY and CDR2 is SVGAGI (reference sequence). This CDR3 spans 14 amino acids. The CDR3 DNA reads TGTGCCAGCAGTTACTCGACGGGGACAGGGTCGGAGTACTTC. Protein product: CASSYSTGTGSEYF.

This clone has only a few counts. At one of its ends the junction is not consistent with the germline gene, which may arise from a read error. This chain uses TRBV19 with TRBJ2-7; D might be TRBD2 (6 bases). This CDR3 comprises 11 residues. Germline CDR1 LNHDA, CDR2 SQIVND (reference sequence). Here the CDR3 DNA reads TGTGCCAGTAGTTCCTCGGACTGGGAGGAATTC. Protein sequence: CASSSSDWEEF.

The chain is built from TRBV27 and TRBJ2-1; 7 bases are shared with TRBD2. V was pared by 3 bases and J by 0 bases, with 8 bases of the junction left unmatched. CDR1 is MNHEY, CDR2 SMNVEV, per germline (reference sequence). This CDR3 region has 17 residues. The CDR3 sequence: CASSLDSGPYSYNEQFF. In nucleotides, the CDR3 is TGTGCCAGCAGTTTGGATAGCGGGCCCTACTCCTACAATGAGCAGTTCTTC.

Here the CDR3 DNA reads TGTGCCAGTAGACTCGGGACAGGGGAGAACTATGGCTACACCTTC. Its protein is CASRLGTGENYGYTF. The V and J genes are TRBV19 and TRBJ1-2; the match to TRBD1 covers 10 bases. The CDR3 consists of 15 residues. After removal of 6 bases from V and 2 bases from J, the junction contained 6 bases not matched to a gene. Germline CDR1 is LNHDA and CDR2 is SQIVND (reference sequence).

The V call is TRBV4-2, the J call TRBJ2-1; 15 positions agree with TRBD2. CDR3 size: 20 residues. V lost 0 bases and J lost 7; bases outside the gene matches: 13. Germline values: CDR1 LGHNA, CDR2 YNFKEQ. This CDR3 reads CASSQDGGSRTSGRANEQFF. The CDR3 DNA is TGTGCCAGCAGCCAAGATGGGGGGTCCCGGACTAGCGGGAGGGCTAATGAGCAGTTCTTC.

This clone was counted only a few times. The DNA of the CDR3 is TGTGCCAGCAGTTACAGGACAGACTCTGCCTACGAGCAGTACTTC. Translating it yields CASSYRTDSAYEQYF. The chain is built from TRBV6-5 and TRBJ2-7; possibly TRBD1 for D (6 bases). The V and J ends lost 2 bases and 2 bases respectively, with 13 bases between them. The CDR3 runs to 15 residues. The germline CDR1 and CDR2 sequences are MNHEY and SVGAGI.

Comment on this clone: A read error may produce the germline difference seen at one junction end. The chain combines TRBV5-1 with TRBJ2-1; the match to TRBD1 covers 10 bases. The germline CDR1 and CDR2 sequences are SGHRS and YFSETQ. CDR3 length equals 14 residues. The CDR3 is CASSLTGGYDEQFF. The CDR3 DNA reads TGCGCCAGCAGCCTGACAGGGGGCTACGATGAGCAGTTCTTC.

This clone showed up just once. The V gene is TRBV6-5, the J gene TRBJ2-7; maybe TRBD1 (5 bases). CDR1 MNHEY and CDR2 SVGAGI come from the germline V gene. The V end lost 6 bases, the J end lost 2 bases, and 14 bases lay between the germline ends. The CDR3 has 14 residues. CDR3 nucleotide sequence: TGTGCCAGCAGACAATCAGGGTTTCCCTACGAGCAGTACTTC. Encoded protein: CASRQSGFPYEQYF.

The CDR3 is CASRRTGAYEQYF. In DNA form, the CDR3 reads TGTGCCAGCAGAAGGACAGGAGCCTACGAGCAGTACTTC. This sequence joins TRBV6-1 and TRBJ2-7, with 7 positions matching TRBD1. V trimming: 6 bases; J trimming: 2 bases; junction bases outside the gene matches: 4. This CDR3 has 13 residues. Per the germline V gene, CDR1 is MNHNS and CDR2 is SASEGT.

V is TRBV5-4 and J is TRBJ1-2; TRBD1 is a possible D gene (5 bases). In germline, CDR1 is SGHNT, CDR2 YYREEE (reference sequence). Trimming stripped 4 bases from V and 13 bases from J, with 17 bases between. The CDR3 runs 12 residues. The CDR3 loop is CASSLSGAWSTF. For the CDR3, the DNA is TGTGCCAGCAGCCTTAGTGGGGCCTGGAGCACCTTC.

The chain has TRBV23-1 and TRBJ2-7; 7 positions agree with TRBD2. TRBV23-1 qualifies as an ORF whose function is uncertain. The CDR3 has 13 residues. With 9 bases clipped from V and 7 bases from J, the junction kept 12 bases outside the gene matches. CDR3 in DNA: TGCGCCAGAAAGGGAGGGCCGGGCCAAGAGCAGTACTTC. Amino acid sequence: CARKGGPGQEQYF.

The gene calls are TRBV6-1 and TRBJ1-1; 8 bases agree with TRBD1. The V gene's germline CDR1 is MNHNS and CDR2 SASEGT. This CDR3 has 15 amino acids. Trimming at V came to 6 bases and at J to 11 bases, leaving 17 bases not matched to a gene. CDR3 sequence reads: CASSGDRTGSPWAFF. Here the CDR3 DNA reads TGTGCCAGCAGCGGCGATCGGACAGGGAGTCCGTGGGCTTTCTTT.

The chain is built from TRBV5-4 and TRBJ1-2; tentatively, D is TRBD1 (6 bases). The CDR3 has 15 amino acids. Germline CDR1 is SGHNT and CDR2 is YYREEE (reference sequence). V shed 3 bases and J shed 0 bases, with 12 bases lying between them. This CDR3 is CASSSWTEANYGYTF. CDR3 DNA sequence: TGTGCCAGCAGCTCCTGGACAGAAGCTAACTATGGCTACACCTTC.

J is TRBJ1-5 and V is TRBV30; 7 bases agree with TRBD1. Germline CDR1 GTSNPN, CDR2 SVGIG (reference sequence). The trim removed 0 bases at V and 7 bases at J, leaving 6 bases unmatched. The length of the CDR3 is 14 residues. Here the CDR3 reads CAWSVQGFVQPQHF. The CDR3 nucleotides are TGTGCCTGGAGTGTACAGGGGTTTGTACAGCCCCAGCATTTT.

The CDR3: CASSPQELAGNEQFF. In nucleotides, the CDR3 is TGCGCCAGCAGCCCCCAGGAGCTAGCTGGCAATGAGCAGTTCTTC. This chain uses TRBV4-3 with TRBJ2-1, with a tentative D call TRBD2 (5 bases). V was pared by 4 bases and J by 6 bases, with 16 bases between. Germline V CDR1 and CDR2: LGHNA, YSLEER. This CDR3 comprises 15 residues.

In regard to this clone: At one end the junction does not follow the germline gene, possibly because of a read error. This chain links TRBV5-1 with TRBJ2-7; 8 bases fit TRBD2. CDR1 is SGHRS and CDR2 is YFSETQ in the germline V gene. CDR3 length: 13 residues. CDR3: CASSDGTRGGESF. The DNA for the CDR3 is TGCGCCAGCAGCGACGGGACTAGGGGCGGGGAGTCCTTC.